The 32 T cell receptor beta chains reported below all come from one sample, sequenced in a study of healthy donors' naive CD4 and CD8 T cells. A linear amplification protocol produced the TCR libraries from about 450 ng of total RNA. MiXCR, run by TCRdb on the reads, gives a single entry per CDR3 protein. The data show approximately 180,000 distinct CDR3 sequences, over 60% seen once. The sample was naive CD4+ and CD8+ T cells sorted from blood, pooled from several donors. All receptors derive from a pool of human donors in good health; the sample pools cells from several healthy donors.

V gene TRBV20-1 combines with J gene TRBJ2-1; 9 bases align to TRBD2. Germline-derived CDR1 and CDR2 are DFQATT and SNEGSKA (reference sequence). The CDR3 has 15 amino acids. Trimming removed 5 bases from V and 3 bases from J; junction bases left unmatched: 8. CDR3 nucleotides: TGCAGTGCTTCTAGCGGGGCGCCAGTCTACAATGAGCAGTTCTTC. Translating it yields CSASSGAPVYNEQFF.

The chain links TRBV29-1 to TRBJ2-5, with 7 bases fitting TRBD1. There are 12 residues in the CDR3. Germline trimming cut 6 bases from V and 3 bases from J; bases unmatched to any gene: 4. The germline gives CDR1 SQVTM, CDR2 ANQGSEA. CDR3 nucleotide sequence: TGCAGCGTCACCGGGACAGAAGAGACCCAGTACTTC. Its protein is CSVTGTEETQYF.

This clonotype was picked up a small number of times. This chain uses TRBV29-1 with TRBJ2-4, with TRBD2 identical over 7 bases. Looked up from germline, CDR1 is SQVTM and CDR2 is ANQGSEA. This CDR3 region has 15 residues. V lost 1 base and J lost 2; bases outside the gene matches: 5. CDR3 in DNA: TGCAGCGTTGAAGCGGGAGGTCTCACCAAAAACATTCAGTACTTC. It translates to CSVEAGGLTKNIQYF.

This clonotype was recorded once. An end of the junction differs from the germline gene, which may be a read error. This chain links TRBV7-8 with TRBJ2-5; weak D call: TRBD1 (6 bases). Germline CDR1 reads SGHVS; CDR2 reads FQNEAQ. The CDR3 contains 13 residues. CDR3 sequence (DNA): TGTGCCAGCAGCTTGGACAGACAAGAGACCAAGTACTTC. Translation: CASSLDRQETKYF. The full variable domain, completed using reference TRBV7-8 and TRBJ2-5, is GAGVSQSPRYKVAKRGQDVALRCDPISGHVSLFWYQQALGQGPEFLTYFQNEAQLDKSGLPSDRFFAERPEGSVSTLKIQRTQQEDSAVYLCASSLDRQETKYFGPGTRLLVL.

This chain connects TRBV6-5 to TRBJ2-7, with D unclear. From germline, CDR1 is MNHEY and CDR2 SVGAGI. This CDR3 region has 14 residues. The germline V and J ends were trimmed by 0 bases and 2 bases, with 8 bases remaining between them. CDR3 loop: CASSYSTQAYEQYF. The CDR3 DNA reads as TGTGCCAGCAGTTACTCGACCCAGGCCTACGAGCAGTACTTC.

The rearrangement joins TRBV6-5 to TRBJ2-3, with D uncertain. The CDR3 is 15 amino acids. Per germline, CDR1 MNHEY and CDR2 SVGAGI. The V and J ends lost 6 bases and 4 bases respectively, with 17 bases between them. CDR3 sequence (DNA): TGTGCCAGCAGGCCTGAGGCAGCTCCTCCAGATACGCAGTATTTT. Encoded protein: CASRPEAAPPDTQYF.

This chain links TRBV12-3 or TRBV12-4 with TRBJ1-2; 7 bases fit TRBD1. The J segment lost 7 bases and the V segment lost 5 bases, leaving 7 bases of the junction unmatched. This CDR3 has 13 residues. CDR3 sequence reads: CASSNPTGFGYTF. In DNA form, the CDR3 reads TGTGCCAGCAGTAATCCGACAGGGTTTGGCTACACCTTC.

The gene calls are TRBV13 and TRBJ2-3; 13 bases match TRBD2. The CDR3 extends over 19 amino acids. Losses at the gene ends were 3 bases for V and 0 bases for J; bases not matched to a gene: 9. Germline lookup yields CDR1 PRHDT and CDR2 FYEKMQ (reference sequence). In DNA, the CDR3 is TGTGCCAGCAGCTTCGTCCCGGGACTAGCGGGAACTAGCACAGATACGCAGTATTTT. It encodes CASSFVPGLAGTSTDTQYF.

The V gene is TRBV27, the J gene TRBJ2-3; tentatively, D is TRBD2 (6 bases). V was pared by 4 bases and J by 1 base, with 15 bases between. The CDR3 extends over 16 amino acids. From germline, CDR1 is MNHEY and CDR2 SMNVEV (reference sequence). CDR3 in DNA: TGTGCCAGCAGTTCCCTCCGGGTAGCGGGCACAGATACGCAGTATTTT. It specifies CASSSLRVAGTDTQYF.

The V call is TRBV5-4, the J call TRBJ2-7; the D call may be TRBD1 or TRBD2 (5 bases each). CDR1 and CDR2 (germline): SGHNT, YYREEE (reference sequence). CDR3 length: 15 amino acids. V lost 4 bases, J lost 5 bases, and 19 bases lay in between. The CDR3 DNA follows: TGTGCCAGCAGCCAATCCCGGGACCCGAGGGACGAGCAGTACTTC. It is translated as CASSQSRDPRDEQYF.

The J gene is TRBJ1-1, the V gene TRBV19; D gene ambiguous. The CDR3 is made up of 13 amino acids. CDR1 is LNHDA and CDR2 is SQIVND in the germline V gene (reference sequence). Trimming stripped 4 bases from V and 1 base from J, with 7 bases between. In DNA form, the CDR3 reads TGTGCCAGTAGTAATTACGGGAACACTGAAGCTTTCTTT. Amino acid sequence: CASSNYGNTEAFF.

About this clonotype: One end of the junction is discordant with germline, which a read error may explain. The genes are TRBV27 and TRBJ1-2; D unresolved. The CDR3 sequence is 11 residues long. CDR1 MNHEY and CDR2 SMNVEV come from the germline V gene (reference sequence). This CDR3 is CASRGSYSYTF. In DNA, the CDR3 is TGTGCCAGCAGGGGAAGCTATAGCTACACCTTC.

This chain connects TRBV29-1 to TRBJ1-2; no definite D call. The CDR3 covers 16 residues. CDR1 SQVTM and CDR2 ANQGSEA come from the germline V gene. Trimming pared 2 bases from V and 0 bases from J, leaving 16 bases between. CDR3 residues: CSVERVPRWANYGYTF. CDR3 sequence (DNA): TGCAGCGTTGAAAGAGTCCCCAGATGGGCTAACTATGGCTACACCTTC.

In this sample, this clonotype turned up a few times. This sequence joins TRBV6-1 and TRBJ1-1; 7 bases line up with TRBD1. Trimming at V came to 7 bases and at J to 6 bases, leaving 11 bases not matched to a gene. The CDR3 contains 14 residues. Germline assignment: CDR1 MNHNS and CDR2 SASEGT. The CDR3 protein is CASNRGERVAEAFF. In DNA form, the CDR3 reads TGTGCCAGCAACAGGGGAGAAAGAGTCGCTGAAGCTTTCTTT.

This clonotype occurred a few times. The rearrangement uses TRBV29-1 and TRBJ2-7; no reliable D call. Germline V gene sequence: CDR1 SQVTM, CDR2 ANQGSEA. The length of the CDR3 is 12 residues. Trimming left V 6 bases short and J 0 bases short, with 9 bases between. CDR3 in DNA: TGCAGCGTCCCTGGCAACTCCTACGAGCAGTACTTC. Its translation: CSVPGNSYEQYF.

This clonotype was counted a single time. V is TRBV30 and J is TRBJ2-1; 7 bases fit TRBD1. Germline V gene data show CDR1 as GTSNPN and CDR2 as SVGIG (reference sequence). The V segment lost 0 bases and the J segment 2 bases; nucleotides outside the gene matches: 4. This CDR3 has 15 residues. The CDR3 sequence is CAWSVHGTAYNEQFF. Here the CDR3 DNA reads TGTGCCTGGAGTGTACACGGGACAGCCTACAATGAGCAGTTCTTC.

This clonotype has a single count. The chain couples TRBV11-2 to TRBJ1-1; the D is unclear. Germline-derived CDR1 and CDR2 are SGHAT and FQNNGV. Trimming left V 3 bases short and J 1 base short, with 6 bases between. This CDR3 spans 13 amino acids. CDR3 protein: CASSFWPNTEAFF. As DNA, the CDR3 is TGTGCCAGCAGCTTTTGGCCGAACACTGAAGCTTTCTTT.

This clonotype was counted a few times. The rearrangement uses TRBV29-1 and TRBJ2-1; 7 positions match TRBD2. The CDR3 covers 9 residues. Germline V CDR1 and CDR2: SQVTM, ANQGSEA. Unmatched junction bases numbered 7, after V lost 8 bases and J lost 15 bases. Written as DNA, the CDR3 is TGCAGCACCTCAGCGGGAAGGTTCTTC. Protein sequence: CSTSAGRFF.

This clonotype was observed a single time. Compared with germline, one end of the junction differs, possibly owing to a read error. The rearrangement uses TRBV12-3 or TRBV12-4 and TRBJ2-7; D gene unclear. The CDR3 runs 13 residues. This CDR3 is CASSLDGTMGFHF. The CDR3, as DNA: TGTGCCAGCAGTTTAGACGGCACCATGGGTTTCCACTTC.

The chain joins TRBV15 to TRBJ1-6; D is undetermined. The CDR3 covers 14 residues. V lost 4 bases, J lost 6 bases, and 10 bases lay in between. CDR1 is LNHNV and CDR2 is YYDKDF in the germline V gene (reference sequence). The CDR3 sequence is CATSKPAINSPLHF. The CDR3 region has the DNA TGTGCCACCAGCAAGCCAGCGATTAATTCACCCCTCCACTTT.

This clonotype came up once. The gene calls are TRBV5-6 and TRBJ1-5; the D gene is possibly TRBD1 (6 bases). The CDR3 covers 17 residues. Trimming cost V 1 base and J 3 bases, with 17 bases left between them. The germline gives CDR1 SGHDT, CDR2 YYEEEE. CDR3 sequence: CASSLLDGGRYNQPQHF. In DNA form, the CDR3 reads TGTGCCAGCAGCTTGCTAGACGGGGGCAGGTACAATCAGCCCCAGCATTTT.

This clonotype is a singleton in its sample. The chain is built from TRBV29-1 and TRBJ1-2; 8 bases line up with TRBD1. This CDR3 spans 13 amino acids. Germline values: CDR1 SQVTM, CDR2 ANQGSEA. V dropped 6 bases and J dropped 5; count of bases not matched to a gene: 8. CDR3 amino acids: CSVLTGVWYGYTF. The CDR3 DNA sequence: TGCAGCGTCCTGACAGGGGTATGGTATGGCTACACCTTC.

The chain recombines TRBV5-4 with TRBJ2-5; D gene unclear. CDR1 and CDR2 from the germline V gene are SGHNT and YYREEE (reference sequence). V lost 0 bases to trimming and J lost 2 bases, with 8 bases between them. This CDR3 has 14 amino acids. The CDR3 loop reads CASSLGQSQETQYF. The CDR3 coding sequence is TGTGCCAGCAGCTTGGGACAATCTCAAGAGACCCAGTACTTC.

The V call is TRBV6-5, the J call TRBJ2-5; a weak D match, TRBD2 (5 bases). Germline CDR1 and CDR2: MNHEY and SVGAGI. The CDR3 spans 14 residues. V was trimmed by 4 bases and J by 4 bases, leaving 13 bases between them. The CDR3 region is CASSFGPLAETQYF. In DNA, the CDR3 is TGTGCCAGCAGTTTTGGACCTCTAGCAGAGACCCAGTACTTC.

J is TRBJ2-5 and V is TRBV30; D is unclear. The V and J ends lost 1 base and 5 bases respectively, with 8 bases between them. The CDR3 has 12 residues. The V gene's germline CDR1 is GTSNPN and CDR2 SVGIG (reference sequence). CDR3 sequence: CAWSAPGETQYF. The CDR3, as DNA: TGTGCCTGGAGTGCCCCTGGGGAGACCCAGTACTTC. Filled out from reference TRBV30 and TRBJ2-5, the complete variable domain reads SQTIHQWPATLVQPVGSPLSLECTVEGTSNPNLYWYRQAAGRGLQLLFYSVGIGQISSEVPQNLSASRPQDRQFILSSKKLLLSDSGFYLCAWSAPGETQYFGPGTRLLVL.

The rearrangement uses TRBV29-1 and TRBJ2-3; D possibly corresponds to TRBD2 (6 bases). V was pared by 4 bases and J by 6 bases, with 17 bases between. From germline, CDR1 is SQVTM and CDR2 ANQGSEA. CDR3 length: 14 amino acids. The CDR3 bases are TGCAGCGTTGGGATGAGACTAGTAGCTGATACGCAGTATTTT. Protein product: CSVGMRLVADTQYF.

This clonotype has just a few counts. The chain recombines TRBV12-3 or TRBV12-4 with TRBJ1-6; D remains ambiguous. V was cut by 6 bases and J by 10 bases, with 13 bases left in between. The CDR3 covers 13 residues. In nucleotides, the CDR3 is TGTGCCAGCAGCCCTTCCCGGCCATCACCCCTCCACTTT. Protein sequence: CASSPSRPSPLHF.

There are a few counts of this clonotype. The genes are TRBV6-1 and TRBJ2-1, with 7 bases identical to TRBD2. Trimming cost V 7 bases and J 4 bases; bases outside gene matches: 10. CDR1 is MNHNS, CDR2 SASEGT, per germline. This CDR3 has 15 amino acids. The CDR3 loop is CASTPWGSGYNEQFF. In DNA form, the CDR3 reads TGTGCCAGCACCCCATGGGGTAGCGGGTACAATGAGCAGTTCTTC.

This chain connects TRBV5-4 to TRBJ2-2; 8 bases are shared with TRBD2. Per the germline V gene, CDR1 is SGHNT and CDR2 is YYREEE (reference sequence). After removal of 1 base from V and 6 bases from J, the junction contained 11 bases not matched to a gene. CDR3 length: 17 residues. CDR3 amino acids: CASSLWPSGLRSGELFF. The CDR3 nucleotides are TGTGCCAGCAGCTTGTGGCCTAGCGGGCTAAGATCCGGGGAGCTGTTTTTT.

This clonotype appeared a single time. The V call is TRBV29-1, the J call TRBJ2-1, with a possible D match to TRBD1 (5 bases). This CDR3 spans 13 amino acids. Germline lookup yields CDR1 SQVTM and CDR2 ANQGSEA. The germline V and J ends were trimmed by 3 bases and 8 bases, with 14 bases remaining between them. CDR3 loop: CSVDARVYDEQFF. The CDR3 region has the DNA TGCAGCGTTGATGCCAGGGTTTACGATGAGCAGTTCTTC.

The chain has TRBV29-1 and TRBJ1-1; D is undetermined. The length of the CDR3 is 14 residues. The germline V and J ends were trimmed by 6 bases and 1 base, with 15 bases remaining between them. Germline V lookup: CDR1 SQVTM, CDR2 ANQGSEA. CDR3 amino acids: CSVSNLRQNTEAFF. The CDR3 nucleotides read TGCAGCGTCTCGAACCTCCGACAGAACACTGAAGCTTTCTTT.

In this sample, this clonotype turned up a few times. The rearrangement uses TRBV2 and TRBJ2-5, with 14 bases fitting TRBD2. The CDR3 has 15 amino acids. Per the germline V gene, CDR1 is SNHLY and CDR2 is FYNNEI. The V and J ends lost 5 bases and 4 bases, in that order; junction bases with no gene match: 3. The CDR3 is CASSLGLAGAETQYF. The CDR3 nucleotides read TGTGCCAGCAGTTTGGGACTAGCGGGGGCAGAGACCCAGTACTTC. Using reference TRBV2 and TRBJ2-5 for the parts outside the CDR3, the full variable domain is EPEVTQTPSHQVTQMGQEVILRCVPISNHLYFYWYRQILGQKVEFLVSFYNNEISEKSEIFDDQFSVERPDGSNFTLKIRSTKLEDSAMYFCASSLGLAGAETQYFGPGTRLLVL.